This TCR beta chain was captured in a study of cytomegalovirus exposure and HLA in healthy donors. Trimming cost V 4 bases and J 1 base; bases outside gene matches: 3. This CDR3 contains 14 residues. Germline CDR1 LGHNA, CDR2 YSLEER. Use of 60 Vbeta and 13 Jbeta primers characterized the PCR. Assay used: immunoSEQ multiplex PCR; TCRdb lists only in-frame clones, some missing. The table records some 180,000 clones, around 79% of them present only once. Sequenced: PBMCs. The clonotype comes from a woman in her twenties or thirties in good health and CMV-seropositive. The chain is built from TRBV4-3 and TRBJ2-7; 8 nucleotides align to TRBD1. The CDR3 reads CASSPTGESYEQYF. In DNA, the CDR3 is TGCGCCAGCAGCCCGACAGGGGAGTCCTACGAGCAGTACTTC.